This T cell receptor beta chain was retrieved from a study of blood T cell repertoires in COVID-19. In the study overall: Whether acute or convalescent, the COVID-19 samples came from the United States, Italy and Spain. Sources were T cells, B-cell-depleted T cells, or PBMCs; the material itself was cDNA or gDNA.

The authors' processing: How many nucleated cells were present was estimated from reference gene primer amplification. TCRdb keeps only in-frame clones here, not all; method: immunoSEQ multiplex PCR. Clonal size and the V and J genes are those of that table, whereas D and trimming came from the DNA. The top ten clones hold approximately 4% of a sample with 150,000 to 200,000 clones, 88% of them seen once. CDR1 is SNHLY and CDR2 is FYNNEI in the germline V gene. The V gene end was trimmed by 8 bases and the J gene end by 10 bases; junction bases not matched to a gene: 6. The CDR3 loop spans 12 amino acids.

The clonotype originates from a woman between 25 and 40 years old with acute or convalescent COVID-19. The chain carries TRBV2 and TRBJ2-3, with TRBD1 identical over 10 bases. The sequencing sample was made of peripheral blood. The CDR3 protein is CASAKDRGPQYF. CDR3 sequence (DNA): TGTGCCAGCGCGAAAGACAGGGGGCCGCAGTATTTT. Filled out from reference TRBV2 and TRBJ2-3, the complete variable domain reads EPEVTQTPSHQVTQMGQEVILRCVPISNHLYFYWYRQILGQKVEFLVSFYNNEISEKSEIFDDQFSVERPDGSNFTLKIRSTKLEDSAMYFCASAKDRGPQYFGPGTRLTVL.